This T cell receptor (beta chain) was profiled in a study of cytomegalovirus exposure and HLA in healthy donors (dated by TCRdb to about 2017). Regarding the research as a whole: According to a later analysis, one platform produced both the 110 or so validation repertoires and the 670 or so repertoires of the first cohort. The study was designed to test whether signatures of past pathogen exposure could be identified by cataloging public T cell receptors. A separate validation cohort of roughly 120 different subjects was used in addition to the roughly 620-subject first cohort. The study combined high-throughput TCR immunosequencing, statistical association of individual TCRs with disease status, and machine learning to predict cytomegalovirus infection status. Here is what the overall study found, with its caveats: While some public TCRs were present in many individuals, most TCR sequences turned up only very rarely across donors. According to the authors, the approach could potentially be generalized to other disease states and immunological phenotypes. The classifier was reported to diagnose cytomegalovirus status with high specificity and sensitivity in both the original and validation cohorts. A total of 150 to 200 TCR beta chains were listed by the study as associated with cytomegalovirus. Of the cluster scores, roughly 95% were above 0 in a later analysis, which found that TCRs clustered in the first cohort also tended to co-occur in the 95 to 150 validation repertoires. All 120 or so repertoires were used to score co-occurrence in the validation cohort in a later analysis, because that analysis had no HLA typing for the cohort. In vitro tests confirmed that three of the cytomegalovirus-associated TCR beta chains recognize cytomegalovirus antigens.

The germline V gene (reference sequence) yields LNHDA for CDR1 and SQIVND for CDR2. The cysteine opens and the phenylalanine closes a CDR3 of 15 amino acids. The DNA shown is the 45-base CDR3, in frame from base 1. Unmatched junction bases come to 8, with V trimmed by 6 bases and J by 3 bases. Separate from the approximately 700-subject first cohort, the validation cohort of some 130 subjects was the group to which the donors belonged. Preparation of the library involved the immunoSEQ multiplex PCR assay. The paper's processing steps were these. A statistical classification framework was built to diagnose cytomegalovirus status from the catalog of TCR beta chain sequences. The immuneACCESS repertoire file appears here via TCRdb, limited to in-frame rearrangements. These files lack a portion of the clones; in checked studies, under half of the deficit traces to unresolved V genes, and the cause of the others is not known. For V, J and clone size, that table is used; D and trimming come from the DNA. For this sample the table gives fewer than 100,000 clones, of which 94% were detected only once. The ten largest account for around 2.1% of the sample.

With regard to this clone: Its recognized antigen is unknown. Within one base of it there is no much larger clone, and no base qualities were kept.

The sequenced sample was PBMCs. The clonotype comes from a woman between 18 and 29 years old in good health and CMV-seronegative. This receptor chain uses TRBV19 and TRBJ2-1; 7 of the junction bases match TRBD1. The sequenced DNA is TGTGCCAGTAGGGCGAAGGGGACAGACTACAATGAGCAGTTCTTC. Translated, this gives CASRAKGTDYNEQFF.